Below are 14 T cell receptor beta chains sequenced from a single sample in a study of tumor-infiltrating lymphocytes in primary liver carcinoma. Starting material for RNA and DNA co-extraction consisted of about 19-32 mg of unsorted bulk tissue. Production of TCR beta cDNA used around 0.45 ug total RNA together with a constant-region primer. A slightly modified ARM-PCR protocol with three nested multiplex PCR rounds produced these TCR beta libraries. In the first two PCR rounds, TRBV1-TRBV30 forward primers were paired with a C-beta reverse primer, and each round lasted about 9 cycles. TCRdb re-derived calls from the multiplex PCR reads in MiXCR, one entry per CDR3 protein. This table holds under 90,000 distinct CDR3 sequences, 72% found once. What was sequenced was liver tumor tissue from sampling region 1. Subset described: tumor region T1, superior pole. The receptors shown here come from a man in his forties with primary liver carcinoma and hepatitis B virus infection.

On this clonotype itself: An end of the junction does not agree with germline; a read error may underlie this. The chain has TRBV29-1 and TRBJ2-2, with D possibly TRBD2 on 7 matching bases. This CDR3 has 13 amino acids. Per the germline V gene, CDR1 is SQVTM and CDR2 is ANQGSEA. In nucleotides, the CDR3 is TGTAGCGTTGGGGGGGCGTACACCGGGGAGCTGTGTTTT. Its translation is CSVGGAYTGELCF.

By share, this clonotype counts as medium-sized. The chain has TRBV6-5 and TRBJ2-1; 11 bases fit TRBD2. With 0 bases clipped from V and 14 bases from J, the junction kept 9 bases outside the gene matches. The CDR3 sequence is 15 residues long. From germline, CDR1 is MNHEY and CDR2 SVGAGI. The CDR3 sequence is CASSYSSTSGSRKFF. The CDR3 region has the DNA TGTGCCAGCAGTTACTCTAGTACTAGCGGGAGTCGGAAGTTCTTC.

About this clonotype itself: The CDR3 ends on some other residue instead of the conserved phenylalanine or tryptophan, so this is likely a read error. The genes are TRBV18 and TRBJ1-6, with TRBD1 matching 7 bases. The CDR3 has 15 amino acids. Germline V gene sequence: CDR1 KGHSH, CDR2 LQKENI. With 3 bases clipped from V and 10 bases from J, the junction kept 9 bases outside the gene matches. CDR3 DNA: TGTGCCAGCTCACCTTACAGGGGTGTAGGGTCACCCCTCCACATT. Translating it yields CASSPYRGVGSPLHI.

Comments on this clonotype: The junction departs from the called germline gene at one end, perhaps through a read error. The gene calls are TRBV5-1 and TRBJ2-1; maybe TRBD2 (6 bases). CDR1 and CDR2 (germline): SGHRS, YFSETQ. This CDR3 comprises 16 residues. CDR3 in amino acids: CTSSRDLRSSYNEQFF. CDR3 nucleotides: TGCACCAGCAGCCGGGACTTGCGATCCTCCTACAATGAGCAGTTCTTC.

Remarks on this clonotype: A read error is possible here, since a much larger clone lies one base away. This rearrangement joins TRBV4-1 to TRBJ1-6; D not certain. The germline gives CDR1 MGHRA, CDR2 YSYEKL. This CDR3 is built from 16 residues. The CDR3 bases are TGCGCCAACAGCCAAGAGCCGGGCAACTATAATTCACCCCTCCACTTT. Residues: CANSQEPGNYNSPLHF.

Many counts were recorded for this clonotype. The chain is built from TRBV6-1 and TRBJ1-6; D gene unclear. The V gene's germline CDR1 is MNHNS and CDR2 SASEGT. V was shortened by 9 bases and J by 8 bases, with 23 bases between the two germline ends. The CDR3 is 16 amino acids. Here the CDR3 reads CASHPEAQMMDSPLHF. CDR3 coding DNA: TGTGCCAGTCACCCCGAGGCACAAATGATGGATTCACCCCTCCACTTT.

The chain joins TRBV20-1 to TRBJ1-5; TRBD1 is a possible D gene (6 bases). Per germline, CDR1 DFQATT and CDR2 SNEGSKA (reference sequence). The length of the CDR3 is 14 residues. V lost 8 bases and J 6 bases, leaving 20 bases between the germline ends. In nucleotides, the CDR3 is TGCAGTTCCGTAAAGGGGGGGGACTCTCAGCCCCAGCATTTT. It translates to CSSVKGGDSQPQHF.

This clonotype was recorded many times. The gene calls are TRBV16 and TRBJ2-3, with unresolved D. Germline loops: CDR1 KGHSY, CDR2 FQNENV. This CDR3 is 14 amino acids long. With 2 bases removed from V and 2 bases from J, the gap between germline ends came to 8 bases. The CDR3 nucleotides are TGTGCCAGCAGCCAAGACCGGCCCACAGATACGCAGTATTTT. The encoded protein is CASSQDRPTDTQYF. The variable domain in full, with the rest retrieved from reference TRBV16 and TRBJ2-3, is GEEVAQTPKHLVRGEGQKAKLYCAPIKGHSYVFWYQQVLKNEFKFLISFQNENVFDETGMPKERFSAKCLPNSPCSLEIQATKLEDSAVYFCASSQDRPTDTQYFGPGTRLTVL.

The V and J genes are TRBV11-2 and TRBJ2-5; D is perhaps TRBD1 (6 bases). Germline CDR1 and CDR2: SGHAT and FQNNGV. CDR3 length: 17 amino acids. Trimming left V 1 base short and J 13 bases short, with 28 bases between. For the CDR3, the DNA is TGTGCCAGCAGCTTAGTCAGTGGGGGCGGTCGGCAAGAGATCCTGTACTTC. Its protein product is CASSLVSGGGRQEILYF.

To note about this clonotype: A junction end diverges from the germline sequence, so it may reflect a read error. The V gene is TRBV11-2, the J gene TRBJ2-2; D is perhaps TRBD2 (6 bases). The CDR3 loop spans 12 amino acids. CDR1 SGHAT and CDR2 FQNNGV come from the germline V gene. DNA for the CDR3: TGTACCAGCAGCATCGACCGCGGGGAACTGTTTTTT. This translates into CTSSIDRGELFF.

V usage is TRBV4-1 and J usage is TRBJ2-2, with TRBD1 matching 10 bases. The germline CDR1 and CDR2 sequences are MGHRA and YSYEKL. This CDR3 is 15 amino acids long. V lost 4 bases and J lost 6; bases outside the gene matches: 5. For the CDR3, the DNA is TGCGCCAGCAGCCCGGACAGGGGGGGTGCCGGGGAGCTGTTTTTT. This encodes CASSPDRGGAGELFF.

This clonotype was seen many times. The CDR3, as DNA: TGCAGCGCCTGGACAGGGGTGGGCGAGACCCAGTACTTC. Translated: CSAWTGVGETQYF. V and J are TRBV29-1 and TRBJ2-5; 9 bases fit TRBD1. Germline assignment: CDR1 SQVTM and CDR2 ANQGSEA. The CDR3 is made up of 13 amino acids. With V trimmed by 7 bases and J by 5 bases, 8 bases remained unmatched.

V usage is TRBV11-2 and J usage is TRBJ2-2; TRBD2 is a possible D gene (5 bases). The CDR3 consists of 18 residues. With 6 bases removed from V and 0 bases from J, the gap between germline ends came to 20 bases. The germline CDR1 and CDR2 sequences are SGHAT and FQNNGV. The CDR3 here is CASRDQWARVTNTGELFF. CDR3 coding DNA: TGTGCCAGCAGGGACCAGTGGGCGAGGGTTACGAACACCGGGGAGCTGTTTTTT.

This clonotype has a count of ten or more. This chain's CDR3 is CAWSVWDSSYNSPLHF. CDR3 nucleotides: TGTGCCTGGAGTGTATGGGACAGCTCCTATAATTCACCCCTCCACTTT. The chain combines TRBV30 with TRBJ1-6; 7 nucleotides match TRBD1. The CDR3 runs to 16 residues. V lost 0 bases and J lost 0; bases outside the gene matches: 2. Per the germline V gene, CDR1 is GTSNPN and CDR2 is SVGIG (reference sequence).